Following are 3 T cell receptor beta chains from one sample sequenced in a study of shared clonotypes between healthy human individuals. Sequencing used immunoSEQ multiplex PCR; TCRdb keeps in-frame clones, though not all of them. Among about 600,000 clones listed, more than 95% were seen once. Sequencing used naive CD4+ T cells sorted from blood. Regarding subset: CD45RA+ positively selected. These receptors were collected from a woman under 40 in good health.

The V gene is TRBV6-5, the J gene TRBJ1-6; D call uncertain. Germline CDR1 and CDR2: MNHEY and SVGAGI. Trimming shortened V by 5 bases and J by 8 bases, and 10 bases separated the two germline ends. The CDR3 totals 13 residues. The CDR3 here is CASSREVDSPLHF. The CDR3, as DNA: TGTGCCAGCAGTCGGGAGGTGGATTCACCCCTCCACTTT.

A single count supports this clone. The chain employs TRBV28 and TRBJ2-5; TRBD2 aligns across 13 bases. The CDR3 spans 19 residues. CDR1 and CDR2 (germline): MDHEN, SYDVKM. J lost 7 bases, V lost 6 bases, and 20 bases had no gene match. The CDR3 DNA reads TGTGCCAGCAGCTCGACCCATTTCTGGACTAGCGGGAGCCCAGGGACCCAGTACTTC. It is translated as CASSSTHFWTSGSPGTQYF.

The V and J genes are TRBV4-2 and TRBJ2-3; the D call may be TRBD1 or TRBD2 (5 bases each). CDR3 size: 15 residues. The germline gives CDR1 LGHNA, CDR2 YNFKEQ. Trimming left V 3 bases short and J 4 bases short, with 14 bases between. Here the CDR3 reads CASSQEKVGADTQYF. The CDR3 DNA reads TGTGCCAGCAGCCAGGAGAAGGTGGGGGCAGATACGCAGTATTTT.